This T cell receptor (beta chain) was captured by sequencing in a study of human T cells and chemical hapten exposure (dated by TCRdb to about 2021). With regard to the full study: For sensitization, 2% DPC in acetone was applied to a roughly 2 cm by roughly 2 cm area of upper inner arm skin. This study followed changes in the peripheral blood TCR repertoire in vivo during primary and secondary sensitization of alopecia patients to the hapten diphenylcyclopropenone (DPC). Roughly 30 alopecia patients provided blood for TCR sequencing at one to four time points (pre-sensitization, 2, 6 and 24 weeks). The mostly female patient cohort included alopecia areata with under or over 50% scalp involvement, alopecia totalis and alopecia universalis. Patient blood was sampled pre-sensitization (week 0) and at 2, 6 and about 24 weeks after DPC sensitization. Patch testing was done on the upper back using Finn chambers containing 0.01% DPC, and results were scored after 6 days according to International Contact Dermatitis Research Group standards. Libraries were pooled for sequencing, and variation in per-sample TCR yields was attributed mainly to small differences in library volumes within the pool. Throughout the study period of about 25 weeks, patients also received therapeutic DPC doses to the scalp every week.

The full study reports these points: Significantly more large CDR3 similarity clusters were formed by expanded TCRs than by pre-sensitization or healthy control sets, consistent with antigen-driven responses. Because all patients had alopecia, a presumed autoimmune disease, the immune response of the patients might differ from that of healthy individuals. Repeated subsampling changed both the strength of the expansion versus patch-test correlation and the threshold at which that correlation became significant. DPC sensitization did not change the number of TCRs with a frequency above 1 in 1000, and there was no evidence of changes in global repertoire structure. A positive correlation was found between the number of PT1 expanded TCRs and patch test score, with significance reached at thresholds 8, 16 and 32 but not 4.

On this clonotype itself: What this receptor recognizes is not known. The sample holds no much larger clone one base away, and base qualities are not on file.

Libraries were constructed by RACE. Data came from a NextSeq 500. Library preparation attached unique molecular identifiers to individual cDNA molecules for quantitative, reproducible TCR counting. Each blood RNA sample was used to sequence both TCR alpha and TCR beta chains. The published analysis was carried out like this. A median of approximately 100,000 TCRs per sample was observed, with a range of roughly 20,000 to 700,000. V, J and CDR3 annotation of the TCR reads was performed with the Decombinator software suite. Every sample was subsampled to the same number of TCRs (28,000) for the PS versus PT1 abundance plots. Expanded TCRs were defined as absent before sensitization and observed at least eight times at the 2-week time point. TCRdb applied fastp at Q25 and MiXCR to the public reads, then kept only in-frame beta chains. Rows are unified per CDR3 protein, each entry keeping the most common DNA and genes. What appears here as the V and J calls and clone size reflects TCRdb's work, not the paper's. The sample contains roughly 180,000 distinct CDR3 sequences, more than 20% of them found a single time. Over 6.5% of the sample belongs to the ten largest clones.

The time point tag for this specimen amounts to: patch test 1, 2 weeks after DPC sensitization. Sample treatment or condition, as interpreted from the label and publication: therapeutic diphenylcyclopropenone sensitization with weekly scalp DPC. Blood at each patch-test visit was drawn before the patch test was applied. Eligible patients were aged 18 to 70, diagnosed with alopecia, deemed suitable for DPC therapy, and excluded if pregnant. Total RNA was extracted from unfractionated whole blood that had been collected in Tempus Blood RNA tubes. V was cut back by 0 bases and J by 8 bases, leaving a gap of 8 bases between them. As encoded in the germline V gene, CDR1 is MGHRA while CDR2 is YSYEKL. The CDR3 runs 13 residues from the cysteine to the phenylalanine. Solely the CDR3 DNA is kept, with 39 bases framed from the first base.

The TCR was taken from a woman between 50 and 59 years old with alopecia areata. Some clones in this sample may be carry-over from other donors' samples. The rearrangement combines TRBV4-1 with TRBJ2-1, with the D gene not confidently named. This sample comprised whole blood, obtained in connection with sensitization to the hapten diphenylcyclopropenone (DPC). The sequenced DNA: TGCGCCAGCAGCCAAGAAGGGCTGGATGAGCAGTTCTTC. This gives the protein CASSQEGLDEQFF.